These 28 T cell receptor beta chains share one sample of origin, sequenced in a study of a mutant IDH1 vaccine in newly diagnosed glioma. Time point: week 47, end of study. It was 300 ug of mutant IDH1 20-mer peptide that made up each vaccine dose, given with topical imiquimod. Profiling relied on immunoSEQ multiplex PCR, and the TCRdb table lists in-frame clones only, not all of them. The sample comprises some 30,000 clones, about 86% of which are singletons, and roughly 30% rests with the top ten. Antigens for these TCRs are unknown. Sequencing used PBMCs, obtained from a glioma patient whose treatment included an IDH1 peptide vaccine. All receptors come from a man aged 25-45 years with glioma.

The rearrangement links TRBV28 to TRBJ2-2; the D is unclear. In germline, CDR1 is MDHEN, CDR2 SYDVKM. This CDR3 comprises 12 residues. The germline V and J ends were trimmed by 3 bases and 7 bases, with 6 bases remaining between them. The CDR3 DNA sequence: TGTGCCAGCAGTTTGGCCCTCGGGGAGCTGTTTTTT. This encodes CASSLALGELFF.

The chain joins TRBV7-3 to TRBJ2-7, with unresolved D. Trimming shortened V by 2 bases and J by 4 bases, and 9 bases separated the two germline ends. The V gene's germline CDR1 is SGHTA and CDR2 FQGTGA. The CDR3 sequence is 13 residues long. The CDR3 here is CASSLGPKYEQYF. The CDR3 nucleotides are TGTGCCAGCAGCTTAGGCCCCAAGTACGAGCAGTACTTC.

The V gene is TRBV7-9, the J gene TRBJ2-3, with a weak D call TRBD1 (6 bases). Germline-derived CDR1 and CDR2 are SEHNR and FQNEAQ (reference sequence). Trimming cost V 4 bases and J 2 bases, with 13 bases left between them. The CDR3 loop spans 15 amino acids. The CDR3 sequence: CASSSPDRSTDTQYF. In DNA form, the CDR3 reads TGTGCCAGCAGCTCGCCTGACAGGTCCACAGATACGCAGTATTTT.

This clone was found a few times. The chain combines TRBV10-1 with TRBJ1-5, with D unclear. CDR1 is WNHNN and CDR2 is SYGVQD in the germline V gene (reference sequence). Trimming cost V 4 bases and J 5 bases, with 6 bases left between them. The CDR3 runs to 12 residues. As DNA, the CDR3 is TGCGCCAGCAGTGCTTCTGATCAGCCCCAGCATTTT. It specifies CASSASDQPQHF.

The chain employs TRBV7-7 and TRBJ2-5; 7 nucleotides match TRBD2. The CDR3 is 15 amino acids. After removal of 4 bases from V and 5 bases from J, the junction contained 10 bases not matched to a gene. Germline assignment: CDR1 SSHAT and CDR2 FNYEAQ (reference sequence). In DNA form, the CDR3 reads TGTGCCAGCAGCTCCGAGTGGGGGGAGGGTGAGACCCAGTACTTC. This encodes CASSSEWGEGETQYF.

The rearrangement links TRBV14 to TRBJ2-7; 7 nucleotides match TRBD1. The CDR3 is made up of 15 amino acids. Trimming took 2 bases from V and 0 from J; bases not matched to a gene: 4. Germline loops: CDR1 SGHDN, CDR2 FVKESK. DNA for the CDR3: TGTGCCAGCAGCCAATGGGGACAGCTCTCCTACGAGCAGTACTTC. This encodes CASSQWGQLSYEQYF.

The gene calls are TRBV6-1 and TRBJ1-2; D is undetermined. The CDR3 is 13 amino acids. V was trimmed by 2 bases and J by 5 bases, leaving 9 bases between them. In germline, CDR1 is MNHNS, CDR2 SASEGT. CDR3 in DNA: TGTGCCAGCAGTGAATCGTTTGATTATGGCTACACCTTC. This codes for CASSESFDYGYTF.

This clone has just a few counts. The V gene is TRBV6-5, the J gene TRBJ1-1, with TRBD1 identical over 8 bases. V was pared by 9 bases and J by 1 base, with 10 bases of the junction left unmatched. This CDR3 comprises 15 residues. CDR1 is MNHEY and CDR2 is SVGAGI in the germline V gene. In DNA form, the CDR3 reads TGTGCCAGTTCCCTGATCGGACAGGGGAACACTGAAGCTTTCTTT. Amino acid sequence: CASSLIGQGNTEAFF.

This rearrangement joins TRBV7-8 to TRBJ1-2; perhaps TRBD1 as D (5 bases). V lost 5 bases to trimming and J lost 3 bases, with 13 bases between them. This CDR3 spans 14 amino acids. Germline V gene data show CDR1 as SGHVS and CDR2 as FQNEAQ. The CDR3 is CASSPDSHHYGYTF. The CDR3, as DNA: TGTGCCAGCAGCCCCGACAGCCACCACTATGGCTACACCTTC. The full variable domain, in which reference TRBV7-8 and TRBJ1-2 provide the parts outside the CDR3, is GAGVSQSPRYKVAKRGQDVALRCDPISGHVSLFWYQQALGQGPEFLTYFQNEAQLDKSGLPSDRFFAERPEGSVSTLKIQRTQQEDSAVYLCASSPDSHHYGYTFGSGTRLTVV.

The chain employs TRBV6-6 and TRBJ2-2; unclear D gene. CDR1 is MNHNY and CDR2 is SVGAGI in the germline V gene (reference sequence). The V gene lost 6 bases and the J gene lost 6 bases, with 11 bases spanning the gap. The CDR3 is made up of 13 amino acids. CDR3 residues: CASSYPGAGELFF. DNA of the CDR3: TGTGCCAGCAGCTATCCTGGCGCCGGGGAGCTGTTTTTT.

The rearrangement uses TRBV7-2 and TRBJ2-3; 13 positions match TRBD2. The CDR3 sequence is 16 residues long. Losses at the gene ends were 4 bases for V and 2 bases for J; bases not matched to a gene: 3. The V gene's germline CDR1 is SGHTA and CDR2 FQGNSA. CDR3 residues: CASSSGLAGVTDTQYF. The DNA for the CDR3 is TGTGCCAGCAGCTCCGGACTAGCGGGGGTCACAGATACGCAGTATTTT.

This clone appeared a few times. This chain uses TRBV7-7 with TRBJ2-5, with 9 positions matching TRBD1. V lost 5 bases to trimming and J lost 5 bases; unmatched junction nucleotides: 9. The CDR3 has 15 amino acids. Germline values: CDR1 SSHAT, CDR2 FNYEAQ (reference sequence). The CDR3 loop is CASSRTGESGETQYF. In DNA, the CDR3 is TGTGCCAGCAGCCGGACAGGGGAATCGGGGGAGACCCAGTACTTC. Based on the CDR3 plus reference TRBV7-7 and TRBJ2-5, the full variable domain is GAGVSQSPRYKVTKRGQDVTLRCDPISSHATLYWYQQALGQGPEFLTYFNYEAQPDKSGLPSDRFSAERPEGSISTLTIQRTEQRDSAMYRCASSRTGESGETQYFGPGTRLLVL.

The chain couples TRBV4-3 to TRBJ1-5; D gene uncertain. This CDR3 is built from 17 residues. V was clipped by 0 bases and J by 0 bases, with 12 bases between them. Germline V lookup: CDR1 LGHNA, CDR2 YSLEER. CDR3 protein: CASSQDWQEFSNQPQHF. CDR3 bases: TGCGCCAGCAGCCAAGATTGGCAGGAGTTTAGCAATCAGCCCCAGCATTTT.

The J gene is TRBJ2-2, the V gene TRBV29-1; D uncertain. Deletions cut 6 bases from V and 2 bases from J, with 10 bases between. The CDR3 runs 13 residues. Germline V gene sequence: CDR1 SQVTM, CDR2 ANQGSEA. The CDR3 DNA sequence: TGCAGCGTATACACCTACAACACCGGGGAGCTGTTTTTT. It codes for CSVYTYNTGELFF.

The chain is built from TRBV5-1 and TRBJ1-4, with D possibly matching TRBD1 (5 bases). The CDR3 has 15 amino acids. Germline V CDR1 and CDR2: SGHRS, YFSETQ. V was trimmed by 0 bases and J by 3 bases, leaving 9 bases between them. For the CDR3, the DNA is TGCGCCAGCAGCTTGGGGGGCCAGCCTAATGAAAAACTGTTTTTT. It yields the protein CASSLGGQPNEKLFF.

CDR3 bases: TGTGCCAGCAGCTTAAGGCCAAACTCCCAGGTGACCACTGAAGCTTTCTTT. Residues: CASSLRPNSQVTTEAFF. J is TRBJ1-1 and V is TRBV7-6; no definite D call. The CDR3 is 17 residues long. The ends were cut back, 2 bases at V and 4 bases at J, with 20 bases in the middle. Germline assignment: CDR1 SGHVS and CDR2 FNYEAQ.

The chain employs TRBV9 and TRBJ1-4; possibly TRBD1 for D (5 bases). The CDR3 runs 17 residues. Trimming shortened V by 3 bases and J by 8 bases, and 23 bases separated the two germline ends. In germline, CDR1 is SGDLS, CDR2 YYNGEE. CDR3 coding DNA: TGTGCCAGCAGCGCCAACCCGGGTAGTGGGGGATCAGAAAAACTGTTTTTT. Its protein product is CASSANPGSGGSEKLFF.

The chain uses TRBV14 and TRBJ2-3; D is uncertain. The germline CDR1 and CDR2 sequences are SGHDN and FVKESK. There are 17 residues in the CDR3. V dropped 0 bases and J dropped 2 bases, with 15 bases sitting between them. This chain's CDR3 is CASSQDRGISNTDTQYF. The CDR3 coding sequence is TGTGCCAGCAGCCAAGATCGAGGCATTTCGAACACAGATACGCAGTATTTT.

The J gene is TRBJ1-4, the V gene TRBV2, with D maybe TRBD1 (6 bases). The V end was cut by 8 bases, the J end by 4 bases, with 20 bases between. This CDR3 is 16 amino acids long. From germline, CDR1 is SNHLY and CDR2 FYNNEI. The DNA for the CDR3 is TGTGCCAGCGGGGGAATAGGGACATCGGATAATGAAAAACTGTTTTTT. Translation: CASGGIGTSDNEKLFF.

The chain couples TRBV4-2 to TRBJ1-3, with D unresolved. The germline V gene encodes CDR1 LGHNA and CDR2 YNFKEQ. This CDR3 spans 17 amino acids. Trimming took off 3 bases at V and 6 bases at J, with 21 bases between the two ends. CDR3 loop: CASSHILTREALNTIYF. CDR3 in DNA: TGTGCCAGCAGCCATATCCTCACACGGGAAGCCTTAAACACCATATATTTT.

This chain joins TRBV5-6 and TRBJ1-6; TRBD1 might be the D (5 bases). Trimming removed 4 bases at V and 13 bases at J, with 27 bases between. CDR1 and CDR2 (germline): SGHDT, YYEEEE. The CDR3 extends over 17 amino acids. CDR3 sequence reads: CASSRGWGDLQGRPLHF. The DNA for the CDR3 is TGTGCCAGCAGCCGAGGTTGGGGGGATTTGCAGGGAAGGCCCCTCCACTTT.

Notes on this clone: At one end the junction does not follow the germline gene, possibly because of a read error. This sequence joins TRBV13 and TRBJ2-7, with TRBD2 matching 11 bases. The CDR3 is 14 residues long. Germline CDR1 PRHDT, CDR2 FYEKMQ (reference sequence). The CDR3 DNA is TGTGCCAGCAGCGTAGGACTAGCGGGCTACGAGCAGTACTTC. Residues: CASSVGLAGYEQYF. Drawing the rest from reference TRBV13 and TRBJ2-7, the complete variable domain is AAGVIQSPRHLIKEKRETATLKCYPIPRHDTVYWYQQGPGQDPQFLISFYEKMQSDKGSIPDRFSAQQFSDYHSELNMSSLELGDSALYFCASSVGLAGYEQYFGPGTRLTVT.

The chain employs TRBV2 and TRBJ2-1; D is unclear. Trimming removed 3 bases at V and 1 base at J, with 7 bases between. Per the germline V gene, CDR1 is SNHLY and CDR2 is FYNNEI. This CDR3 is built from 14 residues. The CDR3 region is CASSDGRSYNEQFF. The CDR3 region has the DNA TGTGCCAGCAGTGACGGCAGGTCCTACAATGAGCAGTTCTTC.

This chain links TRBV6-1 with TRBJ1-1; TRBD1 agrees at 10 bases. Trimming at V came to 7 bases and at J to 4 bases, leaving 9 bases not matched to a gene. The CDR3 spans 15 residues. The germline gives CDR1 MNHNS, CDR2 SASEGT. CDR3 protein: CASNDRGPFFTEAFF. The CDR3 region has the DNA TGTGCCAGCAATGACAGGGGGCCTTTTTTCACTGAAGCTTTCTTT.

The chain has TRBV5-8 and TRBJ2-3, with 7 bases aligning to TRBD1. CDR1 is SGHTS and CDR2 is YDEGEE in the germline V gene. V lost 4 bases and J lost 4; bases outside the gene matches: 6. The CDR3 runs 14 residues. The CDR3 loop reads CASSGGRGPDTQYF. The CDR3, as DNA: TGTGCCAGCAGCGGGGGTAGGGGGCCAGATACGCAGTATTTT.

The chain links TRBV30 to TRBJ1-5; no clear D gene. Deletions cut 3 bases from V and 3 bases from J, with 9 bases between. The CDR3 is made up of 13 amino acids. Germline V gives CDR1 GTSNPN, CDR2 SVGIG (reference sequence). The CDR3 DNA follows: TGTGCCTGGAGCGTCGCCGCCAATCAGCCCCAGCATTTT. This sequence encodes CAWSVAANQPQHF.

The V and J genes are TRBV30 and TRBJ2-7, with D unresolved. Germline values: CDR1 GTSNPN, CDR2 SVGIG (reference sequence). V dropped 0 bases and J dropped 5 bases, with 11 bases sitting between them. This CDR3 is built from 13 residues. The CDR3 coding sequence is TGTGCCTGGAGTGTATTTGATACAGACGAGCAGTACTTC. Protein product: CAWSVFDTDEQYF.

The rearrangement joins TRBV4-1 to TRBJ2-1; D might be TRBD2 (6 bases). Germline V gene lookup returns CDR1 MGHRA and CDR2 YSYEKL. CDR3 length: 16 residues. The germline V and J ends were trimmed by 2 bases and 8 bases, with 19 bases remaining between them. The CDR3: CASSQKYTGAADEQFF. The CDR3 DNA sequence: TGCGCCAGCAGCCAAAAATATACGGGAGCCGCCGATGAGCAGTTCTTC.